This TCR beta chain is drawn from a study of blood T cell repertoires in COVID-19. Overall study: Sample material is recorded as cDNA or gDNA derived from T cells, B-cell-depleted T cells, or PBMCs.

The CDR3 totals 14 residues. V shed 6 bases, J shed 4 bases, and the junction held 9 bases outside the gene matches. Germline values: CDR1 LNHNV, CDR2 YYDKDF (reference sequence). Using immunoSEQ multiplex PCR, the repertoire was profiled, and TCRdb retains in-frame clones only, with some absent. The sample shows 120,000 to 150,000 clones, approximately 88% of them seen only once. Sequencing was performed on PBMCs or T cells enriched from blood (not recorded which). V gene TRBV15 combines with J gene TRBJ2-7, with 7 bases aligning to TRBD1. This receptor was obtained from a man between 40 and 49 years old with acute COVID-19. The CDR3 loop reads CATRNRGHPYEQYF. The CDR3 DNA reads TGTGCCACCAGGAACAGGGGCCACCCATACGAGCAGTACTTC.